A single sample is the source of the 19 T cell receptor beta chains below, sequenced in a study of circulating CD8 cells and anti-PD-1 response in melanoma. Using 15 ng of total RNA, TCR libraries were made with the QIAseq Immune Repertoire TCR panel. TCRdb re-called the reads through MiXCR, storing one row per CDR3 protein. The table records 340 or so distinct CDR3 sequences, 6.5% to 8% of them present only once. From live CD3+CD8+TCRalphabeta+ cells, four PD-1 and/or TIGIT subsets were sorted. The specimen was CD8+ T cells from PBMCs, collected at baseline or after one month of anti-PD-1 therapy (not recorded which). These receptor sequences come from a human donor with melanoma.

This clonotype rates as large. The chain recombines TRBV28 with TRBJ2-1, with 11 bases that match TRBD1. CDR3 length: 15 amino acids. With 4 bases clipped from V and 6 bases from J, the junction kept 5 bases outside the gene matches. Germline assignment: CDR1 MDHEN and CDR2 SYDVKM. The CDR3: CASSWTGGMGNEQFF. The CDR3 nucleotides read TGTGCCAGCAGTTGGACAGGGGGCATGGGCAATGAGCAGTTCTTC. Looking up the rest from reference TRBV28 and TRBJ2-1 gives the full variable domain: DVKVTQSSRYLVKRTGEKVFLECVQDMDHENMFWYRQDPGLGLRLIYFSYDVKMKEKGDIPEGYSVSREKKERFSLILESASTNQTSMYLCASSWTGGMGNEQFFGPGTRLTVL.

By sample fraction, this clonotype is large. The gene calls are TRBV29-1 and TRBJ1-1; D is unresolved. V gave up 1 base and J gave up 6 bases, with 12 bases separating them. The germline V gene has CDR1 SQVTM and CDR2 ANQGSEA. This CDR3 comprises 13 residues. The CDR3 reads CSVEGLYPAEAFF. Written as DNA, the CDR3 is TGCAGCGTTGAAGGGCTTTACCCCGCTGAAGCTTTCTTT.

This clonotype is medium-sized by share. The chain couples TRBV27 to TRBJ1-6; 10 bases agree with TRBD1. Trimming at V came to 4 bases and at J to 14 bases, leaving 14 bases not matched to a gene. The CDR3 totals 16 residues. The germline V gene encodes CDR1 MNHEY and CDR2 SMNVEV (reference sequence). CDR3 sequence: CASSSRGQGNRKALHF. The DNA of the CDR3 is TGTGCCAGCAGTTCCAGGGGACAGGGGAATCGCAAGGCCCTCCACTTT.

This clonotype is judged large. The chain uses TRBV5-4 and TRBJ2-3; D is possibly TRBD1 (5 bases). Germline CDR1 reads SGHNT; CDR2 reads YYREEE (reference sequence). The CDR3 covers 16 residues. V dropped 4 bases and J dropped 4 bases, with 19 bases sitting between them. CDR3 sequence reads: CASSPLFGREPDTQYF. The DNA of the CDR3 is TGTGCCAGCAGCCCCTTATTCGGCAGGGAACCAGATACGCAGTATTTT.

Relative to its sample, this clonotype is medium-sized. The chain couples TRBV28 to TRBJ1-5; D is unclear. Trimming took off 0 bases at V and 0 bases at J, with 6 bases between the two ends. CDR3 length equals 15 residues. The germline gives CDR1 MDHEN, CDR2 SYDVKM. CDR3 protein: CASSLWWGSNQPQHF. For the CDR3, the DNA is TGTGCCAGCAGTTTATGGTGGGGTAGCAATCAGCCCCAGCATTTT.

This clonotype is classed as large (0.1 to 1%). This chain links TRBV28 with TRBJ2-7; D perhaps matches TRBD1 (6 bases). CDR1 is MDHEN and CDR2 is SYDVKM in the germline V gene. The length of the CDR3 is 14 residues. V dropped 9 bases and J dropped 2 bases, with 17 bases sitting between them. In DNA form, the CDR3 reads TGTGCCAGTCGAGGACAGACCCGAACCTACGAGCAGTACTTC. Protein product: CASRGQTRTYEQYF.

This clonotype is categorized as large. The chain has TRBV7-9 and TRBJ2-7; TRBD1 or TRBD2 may be the D gene (5 bases each). Trimming cost V 2 bases and J 2 bases, with 16 bases left between them. The CDR3 is made up of 16 amino acids. The germline V gene has CDR1 SEHNR and CDR2 FQNEAQ (reference sequence). The CDR3 sequence: CASSLLRGRSAYEQYF. DNA for the CDR3: TGTGCCAGCAGCTTACTTCGGGGCAGGTCAGCCTACGAGCAGTACTTC.

This clonotype is termed large. This chain uses TRBV11-2 with TRBJ2-2; the D gene is possibly TRBD1 (6 bases). The germline V gene has CDR1 SGHAT and CDR2 FQNNGV. Trimming stripped 5 bases from V and 0 bases from J, with 28 bases between. The CDR3 totals 21 residues. The CDR3 here is CASSGYQEGGLKLANTGELFF. The CDR3 DNA reads TGTGCCAGCAGCGGCTATCAAGAAGGGGGATTAAAACTCGCGAACACCGGGGAGCTGTTTTTT.

By share of the sample, this clonotype is large (0.1 to 1%). The chain combines TRBV27 with TRBJ1-2; 7 bases match TRBD1. Unmatched junction bases numbered 10, after V lost 5 bases and J lost 7 bases. CDR1 and CDR2 (germline): MNHEY, SMNVEV (reference sequence). This CDR3 spans 14 amino acids. The CDR3 here is CASSHGTDIIGYTF. CDR3 coding DNA: TGTGCCAGCAGTCATGGGACAGACATTATTGGCTACACCTTC.

Concerning this clonotype itself: Germline is not matched at one junction end, which may reflect a read error. The V gene is TRBV10-3, the J gene TRBJ2-1; D is perhaps TRBD1 (5 bases). Germline-derived CDR1 and CDR2 are ENHRY and SYGVKD. The CDR3 totals 14 residues. CDR3 sequence: CAISDRASYDEQFF. The DNA for the CDR3 is TGTGCCATCAGTGACAGGGCATCCTACGATGAGCAGTTCTTC.

This clonotype qualifies as large (0.1 to 1%). This chain uses TRBV27 with TRBJ1-1; D gene unclear. CDR3 length equals 13 residues. V was shortened by 4 bases and J by 0 bases, with 6 bases between the two germline ends. Germline-derived CDR1 and CDR2 are MNHEY and SMNVEV (reference sequence). CDR3 in amino acids: CASSYVLNTEAFF. CDR3 in DNA: TGTGCCAGCAGTTATGTCCTGAACACTGAAGCTTTCTTT.

On this clonotype itself: A much larger clone differs by one base, so this may be a read error. The J gene is TRBJ2-5, the V gene TRBV27; TRBD2 is a possible D gene (6 bases). With 1 base removed from V and 5 bases from J, the gap between germline ends came to 11 bases. CDR1 and CDR2 (germline): MNHEY, SMNVEV (reference sequence). This CDR3 comprises 14 residues. CDR3 residues: CASSLYAGWETQYF. The CDR3 DNA follows: TGTGCCAGCAGTTTATACGCGGGGTGGGAGACCCAGTACTTC.

By share, this clonotype counts as large. The chain recombines TRBV20-1 with TRBJ1-5; TRBD1 might be the D (6 bases). Trimming took off 5 bases at V and 4 bases at J, with 15 bases between the two ends. CDR1 and CDR2 (germline): DFQATT, SNEGSKA (reference sequence). The CDR3 covers 14 residues. The CDR3 DNA is TGCAGTGCTGGGGGCCCCGGGACGAATCAGCCCCAGCATTTT. This encodes CSAGGPGTNQPQHF.

This clonotype qualifies as large (0.1 to 1%). This chain uses TRBV27 with TRBJ2-1, with 11 bases fitting TRBD1. J was trimmed by 3 bases and V by 5 bases; bases with no gene match: 6. Germline CDR1 and CDR2: MNHEY and SMNVEV (reference sequence). This CDR3 has 16 residues. The CDR3 bases are TGTGCCAGCAGTCCGGGGGACAGGGGGTACTACAATGAGCAGTTCTTC. Amino acids: CASSPGDRGYYNEQFF.

This clonotype counts as large (0.1 to 1%). The chain is built from TRBV27 and TRBJ1-2; D not resolved. This CDR3 has 13 amino acids. Trimming took 2 bases from V and 0 from J, leaving 4 bases between them. Germline values: CDR1 MNHEY, CDR2 SMNVEV (reference sequence). In DNA form, the CDR3 reads TGTGCCAGCAGTTTACAGGCTAACTATGGCTACACCTTC. As protein: CASSLQANYGYTF.

In the case of this clonotype: A much bigger clone sits one base away, suggesting this may be a read error. The J gene is TRBJ2-7, the V gene TRBV20-1; D not resolved. Germline CDR1 and CDR2: DFQATT and SNEGSKA (reference sequence). This CDR3 spans 13 amino acids. CDR3 in amino acids: CSPRDDASYGQYF. DNA for the CDR3: TGCAGTCCCCGCGACGACGCATCCTACGGGCAGTACTTC.

The chain couples TRBV14 to TRBJ2-7; 14 bases agree with TRBD2. This CDR3 spans 16 amino acids. The germline V gene has CDR1 SGHDN and CDR2 FVKESK. J lost 1 base, V lost 5 bases, and 4 bases had no gene match. In nucleotides, the CDR3 is TGTGCCAGCAGCTTCCGGACTAGCGGGAGGTCCTACGAGCAGTACTTC. It yields the protein CASSFRTSGRSYEQYF.

This clonotype is labeled medium-sized. V gene TRBV6-2 or TRBV6-3 combines with J gene TRBJ2-3; 7 nucleotides match TRBD1. The CDR3 is made up of 18 amino acids. The V gene's germline CDR1 is MNHEY and CDR2 SVGEGT. V was pared by 2 bases and J by 6 bases, with 17 bases of the junction left unmatched. DNA of the CDR3: TGTGCCAGCAGTTACCTCGTCTTCAGAGACAGGGATGGTGATACGCAGTATTTT. This gives the protein CASSYLVFRDRDGDTQYF.

The rearrangement links TRBV20-1 to TRBJ2-7; tentatively, D is TRBD2 (5 bases). The CDR3 spans 11 residues. V shed 6 bases and J shed 3 bases, with 9 bases lying between them. The germline V gene has CDR1 DFQATT and CDR2 SNEGSKA (reference sequence). The CDR3, as DNA: TGCAGTGCCACAGACTACTACGAGCAGTACTTC. This gives the protein CSATDYYEQYF.